The 28 T cell receptor beta chains below all came from one sample that was sequenced in a study of T-cell reconstitution after alpha-beta-depleted transplantation in children. Preparing the TCRbeta library involved the use of unique molecular identifiers. One entry per CDR3 protein, called by TCRdb with MiXCR from the PCR reads. The sample contains approximately 650,000 distinct CDR3 sequences, about an eighth of which appear only once. The sequencing here drew on PBMCs, taken before TCRalphabeta/CD19-depleted stem cell transplant. These receptors all stem from a girl aged 2 to 9 with congenital amegakaryocytic thrombocytopenia, due to receive a stem cell transplant.

This clonotype was counted only a few times. The V gene is TRBV5-5, the J gene TRBJ2-7; D remains unclear. The germline gives CDR1 SGHKS, CDR2 YYEKEE (reference sequence). The CDR3 spans 13 residues. V was shortened by 7 bases and J by 6 bases, with 17 bases between the two germline ends. The CDR3 region is CASFRTTDGEQYF. The DNA for the CDR3 is TGTGCCAGCTTCAGAACGACTGACGGCGAGCAGTACTTC.

This clonotype was found a few times. V and J are TRBV18 and TRBJ2-2; TRBD2 matches 9 bases. The CDR3 is 19 residues long. V gave up 4 bases and J gave up 0 bases; unmatched junction bases: 12. Germline V gives CDR1 KGHSH, CDR2 LQKENI. CDR3 region: CASSRNLAGPHPNTGELFF. The DNA for the CDR3 is TGTGCCAGCTCACGTAATCTAGCGGGACCCCACCCGAACACCGGGGAGCTGTTTTTT.

V gene TRBV5-6 combines with J gene TRBJ2-1, with 9 positions matching TRBD2. The CDR3 sequence is 17 residues long. CDR1 and CDR2 from the germline V gene are SGHDT and YYEEEE. Trimming took 4 bases from V and 8 from J; bases not matched to a gene: 16. CDR3 DNA sequence: TGTGCCAGCAGCCGCCCCGTGGTGAGGACTAGCGTCGATGAGCAGTTCTTC. Translating it yields CASSRPVVRTSVDEQFF.

This clonotype has a count of ten or more. The rearrangement uses TRBV6-1 and TRBJ2-1, with 11 bases identical to TRBD2. The CDR3 spans 15 residues. The V gene end was trimmed by 5 bases and the J gene end by 9 bases; junction bases not matched to a gene: 9. Germline CDR1 and CDR2: MNHNS and SASEGT. As DNA, the CDR3 is TGTGCCAGCAGTACGCCGACTAGCGGGAATACTGAGCAGTTCTTC. Translated: CASSTPTSGNTEQFF.

This clonotype was recorded at least ten times. This chain connects TRBV6-5 to TRBJ2-2; D uncertain. The germline V and J ends were trimmed by 1 base and 9 bases, with 6 bases remaining between them. Germline CDR1 is MNHEY and CDR2 is SVGAGI. This CDR3 has 12 amino acids. The CDR3 region has the DNA TGTGCCAGCAGTTACTTGCTCCGGGAGCTGTTTTTT. Translating gives CASSYLLRELFF.

This clonotype was detected many times. The chain joins TRBV20-1 to TRBJ2-2; 11 bases align to TRBD1. V trimming: 2 bases; J trimming: 6 bases; junction bases outside the gene matches: 5. CDR3 size: 15 residues. Germline assignment: CDR1 DFQATT and CDR2 SNEGSKA (reference sequence). CDR3 loop: CSARRGTGGSGELFF. CDR3 bases: TGCAGTGCTAGACGCGGGACAGGGGGTTCCGGGGAGCTGTTTTTT.

The chain's CDR3 is CSAKRTSGEETQYF. The CDR3 DNA sequence: TGCAGTGCTAAACGGACTAGCGGTGAAGAGACCCAGTACTTC. This rearrangement joins TRBV20-1 to TRBJ2-5; 10 nucleotides align to TRBD2. The V segment lost 4 bases and the J segment 3 bases; nucleotides outside the gene matches: 5. This CDR3 spans 14 amino acids. Per the germline V gene, CDR1 is DFQATT and CDR2 is SNEGSKA (reference sequence).

Concerning this clonotype: A clone one base away is much larger, so this may be a read error. The CDR3 loop reads CSARVGEWRETQYF. The CDR3 DNA sequence: TGCAGTGCTAGAGTTGGGGAGTGGCGAGAGACCCAGTACTTC. The chain uses TRBV20-1 and TRBJ2-5, with TRBD2 as a possible D gene (5 bases). V was shortened by 1 base and J by 4 bases, with 13 bases between the two germline ends. Germline V gene sequence: CDR1 DFQATT, CDR2 SNEGSKA (reference sequence). This CDR3 is 14 amino acids long.

This clonotype occurred many times. The chain carries TRBV7-9 and TRBJ2-2; tentatively, D is TRBD2 (6 bases). This CDR3 region has 13 residues. Germline V gene data show CDR1 as SEHNR and CDR2 as FQNEAQ (reference sequence). Trimming left V 5 bases short and J 5 bases short, with 9 bases between. The CDR3 nucleotides are TGTGCCAGCAGCCCAAGCGGGACCGGGGAGCTGTTTTTT. Its translation is CASSPSGTGELFF.

This clonotype has ten or more counts. The chain recombines TRBV6-5 with TRBJ2-1, with a possible D match to TRBD2 (5 bases). Trimming took 4 bases from V and 1 from J, leaving 11 bases between them. The CDR3 sequence is 15 residues long. Germline CDR1 MNHEY, CDR2 SVGAGI. The CDR3 is CASSLGEGSYNEQFF. DNA for the CDR3: TGTGCCAGCAGTTTAGGAGAGGGTTCCTACAATGAGCAGTTCTTC.

CDR3 residues: CASSSTSGSVLSEQFF. CDR3 coding DNA: TGTGCCAGCAGCTCCACTAGCGGGAGCGTCTTATCTGAGCAGTTCTTC. This sequence joins TRBV11-3 and TRBJ2-1, with 11 bases aligning to TRBD2. Germline assignment: CDR1 SGHNT and CDR2 YENEEA. The CDR3 length is 16 residues. After removal of 4 bases from V and 9 bases from J, the junction contained 11 bases not matched to a gene. The complete variable domain, with remaining parts taken from reference TRBV11-3 and TRBJ2-1, reads EAGVVQSPRYKIIEKKQPVAFWCNPISGHNTLYWYLQNLGQGPELLIRYENEEAVDDSQLPKDRFSAERLKGVDSTLKIQPAELGDSAVYLCASSSTSGSVLSEQFFGPGTRLTVL.

The chain couples TRBV30 to TRBJ2-1, with 7 bases identical to TRBD2. This CDR3 has 12 amino acids. J was trimmed by 8 bases and V by 4 bases; bases with no gene match: 5. Germline values: CDR1 GTSNPN, CDR2 SVGIG (reference sequence). CDR3 protein: CAWKKTSDEQFF. The CDR3 nucleotides read TGTGCCTGGAAAAAAACTAGCGATGAGCAGTTCTTC.

This clonotype occurred many times. The chain recombines TRBV29-1 with TRBJ2-2; no reliable D call. The CDR3 is 13 amino acids. CDR1 and CDR2 (germline): SQVTM, ANQGSEA. Trimming left V 7 bases short and J 0 bases short, with 9 bases between. The CDR3 DNA is TGCAGCGGAGTTGAATCGAACACCGGGGAGCTGTTTTTT. Protein sequence: CSGVESNTGELFF.

This clonotype was observed many times. V gene TRBV29-1 combines with J gene TRBJ2-5; 12 bases are shared with TRBD2. CDR3 size: 15 residues. V lost 1 base to trimming and J lost 3 bases; unmatched junction nucleotides: 3. Germline V CDR1 and CDR2: SQVTM, ANQGSEA. The CDR3 loop is CSVEGTSGEEETQYF. The CDR3, as DNA: TGCAGCGTTGAAGGGACTAGCGGGGAAGAAGAGACCCAGTACTTC.

V gene TRBV20-1 combines with J gene TRBJ1-6; 7 bases are shared with TRBD1. V shed 0 bases and J 0 bases; nucleotides not matched to a gene: 20. The CDR3 covers 22 residues. The germline V gene encodes CDR1 DFQATT and CDR2 SNEGSKA (reference sequence). The CDR3, as DNA: TGCAGTGCTAGAGAAGGGCGTTTAGGGGGCGCGGGGGGCGGCTCCTATAATTCACCCCTCCACTTT. It translates to CSAREGRLGGAGGGSYNSPLHF.

This clonotype was observed many times. The chain recombines TRBV5-1 with TRBJ2-7, with 7 nucleotides matching TRBD1. Germline CDR1 reads SGHRS; CDR2 reads YFSETQ. The J segment lost 3 bases and the V segment lost 2 bases, leaving 2 bases of the junction unmatched. This CDR3 comprises 13 residues. CDR3 amino acids: CASSLGTDYEQYF. The CDR3 DNA reads as TGCGCCAGCAGCTTAGGGACAGACTACGAGCAGTACTTC. Complete variable domain (other parts from reference TRBV5-1 and TRBJ2-7): KAGVTQTPRYLIKTRGQQVTLSCSPISGHRSVSWYQQTPGQGLQFLFEYFSETQRNKGNFPGRFSGRQFSNSRSEMNVSTLELGDSALYLCASSLGTDYEQYFGPGTRLTVT.

This clonotype has ten or more counts. V is TRBV4-1 and J is TRBJ2-7; D possibly uses TRBD1 or TRBD2 (5 bases each). This CDR3 is 16 amino acids long. V lost 1 base and J lost 3, with 16 bases in between. Germline V CDR1 and CDR2: MGHRA, YSYEKL. The CDR3 DNA sequence: TGCGCCAGCAGCCAAGCGGGACCACCTGCGGGCTACGAGCAGTACTTC. This encodes CASSQAGPPAGYEQYF.

CDR3 sequence reads: CSASRQRDTEAFF. CDR3 DNA sequence: TGCAGTGCTAGCCGACAGAGAGACACTGAAGCTTTCTTT. The V call is TRBV20-1, the J call TRBJ1-1, with D perhaps TRBD1 (5 bases). The CDR3 sequence is 13 residues long. V dropped 3 bases and J dropped 3 bases, with 11 bases sitting between them. Germline V gene sequence: CDR1 DFQATT, CDR2 SNEGSKA (reference sequence).

V gene TRBV5-1 combines with J gene TRBJ2-7, with TRBD2 matching over 13 bases. This CDR3 region has 17 residues. Trimming removed 0 bases from V and 4 bases from J; junction bases left unmatched: 7. Looked up from germline, CDR1 is SGHRS and CDR2 is YFSETQ. The chain's CDR3 is CASSLGWTSGSGYEQYF. CDR3 sequence (DNA): TGCGCCAGCAGCTTGGGTTGGACTAGCGGGAGTGGGTACGAGCAGTACTTC.

V gene TRBV29-1 combines with J gene TRBJ2-3, with 10 bases lining up with TRBD1. CDR1 is SQVTM, CDR2 ANQGSEA, per germline. V was pared by 4 bases and J by 4 bases, with 5 bases of the junction left unmatched. The CDR3 covers 14 residues. CDR3 DNA sequence: TGCAGCGTTGTTGGGACAGGGGTTCCAGATACGCAGTATTTT. It specifies CSVVGTGVPDTQYF.

Many counts were recorded for this clonotype. The chain employs TRBV12-3 or TRBV12-4 and TRBJ2-7; TRBD2 agrees at 8 bases. This CDR3 is 14 amino acids long. V trimming: 5 bases; J trimming: 4 bases; junction bases outside the gene matches: 7. The CDR3 nucleotides are TGTGCCAGCAGTCCGGGACTAGGGGCATACGAGCAGTACTTC. Residues: CASSPGLGAYEQYF.

This clonotype came up many times. This chain connects TRBV12-3 or TRBV12-4 to TRBJ1-5; D call uncertain. V gave up 7 bases and J gave up 2 bases, with 12 bases separating them. This CDR3 is built from 14 residues. CDR3 sequence reads: CASTVDGRNQPQHF. CDR3 bases: TGTGCCAGCACCGTGGATGGGCGCAATCAGCCCCAGCATTTT.

The chain's CDR3 is CASSDREPLGLVPYEQYF. CDR3 in DNA: TGTGCCAGCTCAGACCGAGAACCGTTGGGTCTGGTACCCTACGAGCAGTACTTC. The gene calls are TRBV18 and TRBJ2-7; D ambiguous. CDR3 length: 18 amino acids. Trimming removed 5 bases at V and 2 bases at J, with 25 bases between. Germline V gene sequence: CDR1 KGHSH, CDR2 LQKENI.

As for this clonotype: An end of the junction differs from the germline gene, which may be a read error. Written as DNA, the CDR3 is TGCACTGCTCGAGCGGTCCTTCACACCGGGGAGCTGTTTTTT. Its protein product is CTARAVLHTGELFF. The rearrangement uses TRBV20-1 and TRBJ2-2; maybe TRBD2 (5 bases). The CDR3 runs 14 residues. The germline V gene has CDR1 DFQATT and CDR2 SNEGSKA (reference sequence).

V usage is TRBV5-1 and J usage is TRBJ1-1; D perhaps matches TRBD1 (6 bases). The CDR3 extends over 13 amino acids. V dropped 6 bases and J dropped 1 base, with 10 bases sitting between them. CDR1 and CDR2 from the germline V gene are SGHRS and YFSETQ. The CDR3 protein is CASNPTGNTEAFF. As DNA, the CDR3 is TGCGCCAGCAACCCGACAGGGAACACTGAAGCTTTCTTT.

This chain joins TRBV12-3 or TRBV12-4 and TRBJ2-3; D might be TRBD2 (5 bases). Trimming shortened V by 2 bases and J by 4 bases, and 13 bases separated the two germline ends. The CDR3 extends over 15 amino acids. The CDR3 region has the DNA TGTGCCAGCAGTTTAATTGCGGCGGGTCCAGATACGCAGTATTTT. Translated: CASSLIAAGPDTQYF.

This clonotype has a count of ten or more. V is TRBV20-1 and J is TRBJ2-1; 7 nucleotides line up with TRBD2. Germline values: CDR1 DFQATT, CDR2 SNEGSKA (reference sequence). The V segment lost 5 bases and the J segment 5 bases; nucleotides outside the gene matches: 12. CDR3 length: 15 residues. The CDR3 DNA is TGCAGTGCTGCCTCCGGGACTACAATTAACAATGAGCAGTTCTTC. The encoded protein is CSAASGTTINNEQFF.

The table lists this clonotype with many counts. The chain combines TRBV25-1 with TRBJ2-3; TRBD2 matches at 8 bases. The CDR3 extends over 16 amino acids. From germline, CDR1 is MGHDK and CDR2 SYGVNS. V was clipped by 1 base and J by 4 bases; unmatched bases: 7. CDR3 protein: CASSELGLAGPDTQYF. The DNA for the CDR3 is TGTGCCAGCAGTGAATTAGGGCTAGCGGGCCCAGATACGCAGTATTTT.